The entry below gives a single T cell receptor (beta chain) sequence along with its context. Its antigen is not identified. Treatment given: around 19 received Ad26.COV2.S at low or high dose, single or two shots; several received placebo; per-sample allocation not given. Day 63 after the first vaccine or placebo injection was the time point for sampling. The CDR3 has 16 amino acids. The V end lost 4 bases, the J end lost 6 bases, and 19 bases lay between the germline ends. CDR1 and CDR2 from the germline V gene are GTSNPN and SVGIG (reference sequence). This entry comes from a study of Ad26.COV2.S vaccination and SARS-CoV-2 variants. Study-wide context: Intramuscular Ad26.COV2.S doses were given once or twice, 56 days apart.

The study, taken as a whole, reports: Comparability of non-spike TCR breadth was observed across vaccine and placebo recipients.

Only in-frame clones appear in the TCRdb table, and some are missing; sequencing was by immunoSEQ multiplex PCR. The sample lists about 350,000 clones; 70% to 90% were seen once. The chain has TRBV30 and TRBJ1-6; weak D call: TRBD1 (6 bases). The sample was peripheral blood, taken in a trial of Ad26.COV2.S vaccine versus placebo. The receptor's source is a person between 18 and 60 years old who received the Ad26.COV2.S COVID-19 vaccine or a placebo. The CDR3 is CAWTLAGAVLNSPLHF. Written as DNA, the CDR3 is TGTGCCTGGACGTTAGCAGGGGCCGTTCTTAATTCACCCCTCCACTTT.